Given below is one TCR beta chain in context. Its cognate antigen is unknown. CDR3 size: 16 residues. Germline V CDR1 and CDR2: MRHNA, SNTAGT. V was pared by 0 bases and J by 5 bases, with 13 bases between. The record originates from a study of T cell responses to AZD1222 COVID-19 vaccine. Points from the study as a whole: Donors were chiefly white British, with a greater number of females, and clonal diversity was perhaps underestimated.

Using immunoSEQ multiplex PCR, the repertoire was profiled, and TCRdb retains in-frame clones only, with some absent. The sample contains 95,000 to 150,000 clones, approximately 86% of which appear only once. The clonotype was recovered from an adult who received the AZD1222 COVID-19 vaccine. The sample was peripheral blood, taken 28 days after the second AZD1222 dose. The chain recombines TRBV6-4 with TRBJ2-2; unclear D gene. The CDR3 nucleotides are TGTGCCAGCAGTGACTCCTCGCTGCTGGGGACCGGGGAGCTGTTTTTT. This sequence encodes CASSDSSLLGTGELFF.